This T cell receptor beta chain was identified in a study of metastatic and nonmetastatic thyroid tumors. TCRdb re-clonotyped the PCR reads via MiXCR. The top ten clones hold about a sixth of a sample with about 24,000 clones, 20% to 30% of them seen once. Patients were all untreated before their thyroid surgery. This clone was detected ten times or more. Per germline, CDR1 KGHSH and CDR2 LQKENI. V shed 1 base, J shed 6 bases, and the junction held 16 bases outside the gene matches. This CDR3 is built from 20 residues. This TCR came from a male donor with papillary thyroid cancer or a benign thyroid nodule (not recorded which). Some clones in this sample may be carry-over from other donors' samples. The specimen was blood. This chain links TRBV18 with TRBJ2-1, with TRBD2 matching over 12 bases. In DNA form, the CDR3 reads TGTGCCAGCTCACCACTGTCGGGACAACCGGGACTAGCGGGCGCCAATGAGCAGTTCTTC. It encodes CASSPLSGQPGLAGANEQFF.